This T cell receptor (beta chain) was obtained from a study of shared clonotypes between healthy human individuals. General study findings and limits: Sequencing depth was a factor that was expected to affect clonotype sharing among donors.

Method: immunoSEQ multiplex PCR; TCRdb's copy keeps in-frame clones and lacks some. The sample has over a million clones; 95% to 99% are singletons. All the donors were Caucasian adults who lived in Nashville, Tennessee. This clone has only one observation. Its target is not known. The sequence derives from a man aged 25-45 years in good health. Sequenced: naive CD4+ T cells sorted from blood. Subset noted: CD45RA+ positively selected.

The CDR3 sequence: CASSVSLGEQFF. In DNA, the CDR3 is TGTGCCAGCAGCGTGTCCTTAGGTGAGCAGTTCTTC. The chain couples TRBV9 to TRBJ2-1, with no clear D. CDR1 is SGDLS, CDR2 YYNGEE, per germline. The ends were cut back, 2 bases at V and 9 bases at J, with 9 bases in the middle. The CDR3 length is 12 residues.